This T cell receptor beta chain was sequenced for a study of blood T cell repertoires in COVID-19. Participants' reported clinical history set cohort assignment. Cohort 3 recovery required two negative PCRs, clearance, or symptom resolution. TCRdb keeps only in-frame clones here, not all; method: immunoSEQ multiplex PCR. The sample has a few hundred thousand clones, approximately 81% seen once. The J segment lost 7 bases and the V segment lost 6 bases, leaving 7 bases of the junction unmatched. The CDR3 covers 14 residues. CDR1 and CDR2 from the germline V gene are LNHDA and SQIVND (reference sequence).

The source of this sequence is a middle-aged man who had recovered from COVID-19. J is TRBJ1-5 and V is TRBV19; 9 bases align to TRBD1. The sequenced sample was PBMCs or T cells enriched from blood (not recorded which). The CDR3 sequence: CASRGQGLRQPQHF. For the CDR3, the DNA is TGTGCCAGTAGAGGACAGGGGCTTCGGCAGCCCCAGCATTTT.